A single sample gave rise to the 12 T cell receptor beta chains below, sequenced in a study of OX40 agonist ivuxolimab in advanced cancers. To prepare the library, the immunoSEQ multiplex PCR assay was applied. TCRdb re-hosts the immuneACCESS table, in-frame sequences only. Its copies lack some clones; in the studies checked, an unresolved V gene accounts for under half of them, and the cause for the rest is not known. Here the sample has tens of thousands of clones; around 90% occur a single time. Roughly 0.44% of the sample rests with the top ten. The specimen was CD4+ or CD8+ T cells sorted from blood, collected in a trial of the OX40 agonist ivuxolimab. The receptors shown here come from an adult with an advanced solid tumor such as melanoma, head and neck, liver or kidney cancer.

The chain couples TRBV2 to TRBJ2-2; D possibly matches TRBD1 or TRBD2 (6 bases each). The V end was cut by 7 bases, the J end by 1 base, with 13 bases between. Germline V gives CDR1 SNHLY, CDR2 FYNNEI. This CDR3 region has 15 residues. CDR3 coding DNA: TGTGCCAGCAATGGACGGGGGCTGAACACCGGGGAGCTGTTTTTT. As protein: CASNGRGLNTGELFF.

The DNA for the CDR3 is TGTGCCAGCTCATCGCAGACAGCGGGGGCCAACGTCCTGACTTTC. Protein sequence: CASSSQTAGANVLTF. The chain combines TRBV18 with TRBJ2-6; TRBD1 might be the D (5 bases). The ends were cut back, 5 bases at V and 4 bases at J, with 12 bases in the middle. CDR1 is KGHSH, CDR2 LQKENI, per germline. The CDR3 runs 15 residues.

The chain carries TRBV27 and TRBJ2-3, with TRBD2 matching over 8 bases. CDR1 is MNHEY and CDR2 is SMNVEV in the germline V gene (reference sequence). This CDR3 has 12 amino acids. The V gene end was trimmed by 8 bases and the J gene end by 9 bases; junction bases not matched to a gene: 7. CDR3: CASSNGGGTQYF. CDR3 DNA sequence: TGTGCCAGCTCGAACGGGGGGGGGACGCAGTATTTT.

The gene calls are TRBV19 and TRBJ1-5, with 8 bases fitting TRBD1. J gave up 7 bases and V 3 bases, and 11 bases lay outside the gene matches. This CDR3 has 16 amino acids. Germline V lookup: CDR1 LNHDA, CDR2 SQIVND (reference sequence). CDR3: CASSIGTGNNRQPQHF. In DNA form, the CDR3 reads TGTGCCAGTAGTATCGGGACAGGTAATAACCGGCAGCCCCAGCATTTT.

This chain connects TRBV19 to TRBJ2-4; TRBD1 matches at 7 bases. With 3 bases clipped from V and 8 bases from J, the junction kept 7 bases outside the gene matches. Germline values: CDR1 LNHDA, CDR2 SQIVND (reference sequence). This CDR3 region has 14 residues. The CDR3: CASSMYRGADIQYF. CDR3 nucleotide sequence: TGTGCCAGTAGTATGTACAGGGGAGCGGACATTCAGTACTTC.

This clone has only one observation. This rearrangement joins TRBV6-6 to TRBJ1-2; D not certain. The CDR3 contains 14 residues. The V and J ends lost 6 bases and 7 bases respectively, with 18 bases between them. The germline V gene encodes CDR1 MNHNY and CDR2 SVGAGI (reference sequence). The CDR3 protein is CASRGSKEDPGYTF. Here the CDR3 DNA reads TGTGCCAGCAGAGGATCTAAAGAGGATCCTGGCTACACCTTC.

The rearrangement joins TRBV6-5 to TRBJ1-5, with TRBD1 as a possible D gene (6 bases). The CDR3 contains 15 residues. Trimming removed 6 bases from V and 0 bases from J, with 12 bases in between. CDR1 is MNHEY and CDR2 is SVGAGI in the germline V gene. CDR3 sequence: CASRTGQYSNQPQHF. The CDR3 coding sequence is TGTGCCAGCAGAACCGGACAGTATAGCAATCAGCCCCAGCATTTT.

This clone turned up a few times. J is TRBJ1-2 and V is TRBV5-6, with D maybe TRBD1 (5 bases). The length of the CDR3 is 18 residues. CDR1 and CDR2 from the germline V gene are SGHDT and YYEEEE. Trimming pared 4 bases from V and 3 bases from J, leaving 25 bases between. CDR3 sequence: CASSPLGGGGRLYYGYTF. The CDR3 DNA reads as TGTGCCAGCAGCCCACTAGGTGGGGGAGGTAGACTTTACTATGGCTACACCTTC.

The J gene is TRBJ2-3, the V gene TRBV5-4; 8 nucleotides align to TRBD2. Trimming removed 0 bases from V and 3 bases from J; junction bases left unmatched: 12. Germline loops: CDR1 SGHNT, CDR2 YYREEE (reference sequence). The CDR3 loop spans 18 amino acids. CDR3 sequence (DNA): TGTGCCAGCAGCTTGGATGCGGGGGGCCCCCAGAGGACAGATACGCAGTATTTT. This translates into CASSLDAGGPQRTDTQYF.

This clone was seen only a few times. This sequence joins TRBV28 and TRBJ2-3; 7 bases line up with TRBD1. Germline CDR1 and CDR2: MDHEN and SYDVKM. CDR3 size: 12 residues. V lost 6 bases to trimming and J lost 6 bases; unmatched junction nucleotides: 3. DNA of the CDR3: TGTGCCAGCAGCACAGGGGTGGATACGCAGTATTTT. Translating it yields CASSTGVDTQYF.

J is TRBJ2-1 and V is TRBV28; D gene ambiguous. Trimming cost V 1 base and J 7 bases, with 5 bases left between them. Germline V CDR1 and CDR2: MDHEN, SYDVKM. There are 12 residues in the CDR3. CDR3 nucleotide sequence: TGTGCCAGCAGTTTATTGGAAAATGAGCAGTTCTTC. Translating gives CASSLLENEQFF.

The rearrangement links TRBV6-5 to TRBJ2-7; 9 positions match TRBD1. CDR3 length equals 15 residues. Germline V gene data show CDR1 as MNHEY and CDR2 as SVGAGI. After removal of 7 bases from V and 3 bases from J, the junction contained 10 bases not matched to a gene. In DNA form, the CDR3 reads TGTGCCAGCAAACCTTTCCGGGACAGGGACTACGAGCAGTACTTC. This codes for CASKPFRDRDYEQYF.